Each of the 30 T cell receptor beta chains below was sequenced from the same sample in a study of T cells in Graves' hyperthyroidism and ophthalmopathy. Regions amplified from RNA transcripts were the TCR beta CDR3 regions. TCR CDR3 underwent first-round RT-PCR with the HTBI primer set. TCRdb reprocessed the multiplex PCR reads with MiXCR, giving one entry per CDR3 protein. The sample includes 250,000 to 300,000 distinct CDR3 sequences, less than 15% of them seen just once. Input material: blood. The receptors were gathered from a woman in her 40s with Graves' hyperthyroidism that later progressed to Graves' ophthalmopathy.

This clonotype showed up many times. CDR3 region: CASRQGPYGYTF. The CDR3 DNA reads as TGTGCCAGCAGACAGGGGCCCTATGGCTACACCTTC. The chain uses TRBV9 and TRBJ1-2, with TRBD1 matching 7 bases. This CDR3 has 12 amino acids. Per germline, CDR1 SGDLS and CDR2 YYNGEE. The trim removed 5 bases at V and 4 bases at J, leaving 2 bases unmatched.

This clonotype appeared a few times. The gene calls are TRBV7-3 and TRBJ2-2, with D unresolved. CDR3 length: 15 amino acids. The V and J ends lost 7 bases and 4 bases respectively, with 16 bases between them. CDR1 is SGHTA and CDR2 is FQGTGA in the germline V gene. In nucleotides, the CDR3 is TGTGCCAGCACCAGCCGGGCCGGTACCACCGGGGAGCTGTTTTTT. It yields the protein CASTSRAGTTGELFF.

The table lists this clonotype with many counts. V gene TRBV27 combines with J gene TRBJ2-2, with D tentatively TRBD2 (6 bases). The CDR3 extends over 20 amino acids. Germline V gives CDR1 MNHEY, CDR2 SMNVEV (reference sequence). Trimming took 5 bases from V and 0 from J, leaving 25 bases between them. The CDR3 sequence: CASSPRLVGRYNANTGELFF. Here the CDR3 DNA reads TGTGCCAGCAGTCCGAGACTAGTAGGGAGGTACAATGCGAACACCGGGGAGCTGTTTTTT.

The table lists this clonotype with many counts. This chain uses TRBV28 with TRBJ1-6, with D uncertain. Per the germline V gene, CDR1 is MDHEN and CDR2 is SYDVKM. The V and J ends lost 5 bases and 0 bases respectively, with 17 bases between them. The CDR3 extends over 18 amino acids. The CDR3 DNA is TGTGCCAGCAGTCTCTCAAGTCGGCAAAGCTCCTATAATTCACCCCTCCACTTT. Residues: CASSLSSRQSSYNSPLHF. Combining the CDR3 with reference TRBV28 and TRBJ1-6 gives the whole variable domain DVKVTQSSRYLVKRTGEKVFLECVQDMDHENMFWYRQDPGLGLRLIYFSYDVKMKEKGDIPEGYSVSREKKERFSLILESASTNQTSMYLCASSLSSRQSSYNSPLHFGNGTRLTVT.

Details on this clonotype: This may arise from a read error, as a much more abundant clone is one base away. The final CDR3 position lacks the conserved phenylalanine or tryptophan, pointing to a likely read error. The CDR3 region is CAISDPKAGVGEKLFL. The DNA of the CDR3 is TGTGCCATCAGTGACCCCAAGGCTGGGGTTGGTGAAAAACTGTTTCTT. The chain employs TRBV10-3 and TRBJ1-4, with D hard to call. The CDR3 is made up of 16 amino acids. Germline assignment: CDR1 ENHRY and CDR2 SYGVKD. V shed 3 bases and J shed 7 bases, with 18 bases lying between them.

This chain connects TRBV11-2 to TRBJ2-1, with 14 bases fitting TRBD2. The CDR3 loop spans 16 amino acids. The V segment lost 6 bases and the J segment 1 base; nucleotides outside the gene matches: 2. Looked up from germline, CDR1 is SGHAT and CDR2 is FQNNGV. DNA of the CDR3: TGTGCCAGCAGACGACTAGCGGGAGGGTCCTACAATGAGCAGTTCTTC. Protein: CASRRLAGGSYNEQFF. Full variable domain (missing parts from reference TRBV11-2 and TRBJ2-1): EAGVAQSPRYKIIEKRQSVAFWCNPISGHATLYWYQQILGQGPKLLIQFQNNGVVDDSQLPKDRFSAERLKGVDSTLKIQPAKLEDSAVYLCASRRLAGGSYNEQFFGPGTRLTVL.

At least ten counts were recorded for this clonotype. The chain has TRBV28 and TRBJ2-2, with D possibly matching TRBD2 (5 bases). The CDR3 consists of 14 residues. V lost 6 bases to trimming and J lost 6 bases, with 14 bases between them. Germline CDR1 reads MDHEN; CDR2 reads SYDVKM. This CDR3 reads CASRWVGVSGELFF. The CDR3 bases are TGTGCCAGCAGATGGGTCGGGGTATCCGGGGAGCTGTTTTTT.

In this sample, this clonotype turned up many times. The chain has TRBV29-1 and TRBJ2-7; a possible D gene is TRBD2 (6 bases). Trimming stripped 4 bases from V and 5 bases from J, with 12 bases between. The CDR3 sequence is 12 residues long. The germline gives CDR1 SQVTM, CDR2 ANQGSEA. Here the CDR3 DNA reads TGCAGCGTTGTGCGGGATAAACACGAGCAGTACTTC. Amino acids: CSVVRDKHEQYF.

This clonotype was counted at least ten times. This CDR3 reads CASSAQSKNIQYF. The CDR3, as DNA: TGTGCCAGCAGTGCTCAGTCCAAAAACATTCAGTACTTC. The rearrangement links TRBV2 to TRBJ2-4; D not resolved. The CDR3 covers 13 residues. The germline V and J ends were trimmed by 4 bases and 2 bases, with 6 bases remaining between them. Germline V gene data show CDR1 as SNHLY and CDR2 as FYNNEI.

The V and J genes are TRBV30 and TRBJ2-3; D is unresolved. V lost 7 bases, J lost 6 bases, and 23 bases lay in between. The germline V gene has CDR1 GTSNPN and CDR2 SVGIG (reference sequence). This CDR3 is 15 amino acids long. CDR3 amino acids: CAFRRARLVGDTQYF. The DNA of the CDR3 is TGTGCCTTCCGGCGCGCTCGACTCGTGGGTGATACGCAGTATTTT.

With regard to this clonotype: Compared with germline, one end of the junction differs, possibly owing to a read error. V gene TRBV5-1 combines with J gene TRBJ2-1; tentative D call: TRBD2 (7 bases). The CDR3 contains 15 residues. Germline CDR1 and CDR2: SGHRS and YFSETQ. This CDR3 is CASSRGASSCNEQFF. The CDR3 bases are TGCGCCAGCAGCCGGGGGGCGAGCTCCTGCAATGAGCAGTTCTTC.

This sequence joins TRBV6-1 and TRBJ2-2, with TRBD2 matching over 12 bases. V was clipped by 11 bases and J by 5 bases; unmatched bases: 15. CDR3 size: 17 residues. Germline lookup yields CDR1 MNHNS and CDR2 SASEGT. CDR3 amino acids: CAGQSGLAGLGTGELFF. The CDR3, as DNA: TGTGCCGGACAGTCGGGACTAGCGGGTTTAGGGACCGGGGAGCTGTTTTTT.

To note about this clonotype: A clone one base away is much larger, so this may be a read error. J is TRBJ2-5 and V is TRBV18; D unresolved. The CDR3 consists of 15 residues. The germline CDR1 and CDR2 sequences are KGHSH and LQKENI. This CDR3 reads CVSSPPSKVQETQYF. CDR3 in DNA: TGTGTCAGCTCACCACCCTCCAAAGTACAAGAGACCCAGTACTTC.

This clonotype was counted ten times or more. The rearrangement links TRBV18 to TRBJ2-1; 10 bases agree with TRBD2. The CDR3 totals 16 residues. CDR1 is KGHSH and CDR2 is LQKENI in the germline V gene. The V and J ends lost 3 bases and 4 bases, in that order; junction bases with no gene match: 6. The CDR3 bases are TGTGCCAGCTCACCTACTATACTAGCGGGATACAATGAGCAGTTCTTC. Translation: CASSPTILAGYNEQFF.

The chain couples TRBV11-2 to TRBJ2-2; TRBD2 might be the D (7 bases). Germline-derived CDR1 and CDR2 are SGHAT and FQNNGV. V dropped 8 bases and J dropped 6 bases, with 19 bases sitting between them. The CDR3 has 15 amino acids. CDR3 protein: CASVPAWGGSGELFF. The DNA for the CDR3 is TGTGCCAGCGTCCCTGCCTGGGGGGGCTCCGGGGAGCTGTTTTTT.

This clonotype was seen at least ten times. The chain combines TRBV28 with TRBJ2-5, with D uncertain. With 6 bases removed from V and 11 bases from J, the gap between germline ends came to 19 bases. The germline gives CDR1 MDHEN, CDR2 SYDVKM. This CDR3 region has 13 residues. CDR3 loop: CASSPGPPKAQYF. CDR3 DNA: TGTGCCAGCAGCCCCGGCCCGCCCAAGGCTCAGTACTTC.

In DNA, the CDR3 is TGTGCCAGCAGCTTGGATCTGTTGACCTACGAGCAGTACTTC. Amino acid sequence: CASSLDLLTYEQYF. This chain connects TRBV5-8 to TRBJ2-7; the D is unclear. The CDR3 runs to 14 residues. With 0 bases removed from V and 2 bases from J, the gap between germline ends came to 9 bases. Germline V gene data show CDR1 as SGHTS and CDR2 as YDEGEE.

Ten or more counts support this clonotype. The V and J genes are TRBV28 and TRBJ2-7; 13 nucleotides line up with TRBD2. The CDR3 is 13 amino acids. CDR1 MDHEN and CDR2 SYDVKM come from the germline V gene. With 6 bases clipped from V and 5 bases from J, the junction kept 1 base outside the gene matches. The CDR3 is CASRTSGRNEQYF. In nucleotides, the CDR3 is TGTGCCAGCAGGACTAGCGGGAGGAACGAGCAGTACTTC.

The rearrangement joins TRBV2 to TRBJ2-1; 7 positions agree with TRBD2. Per germline, CDR1 SNHLY and CDR2 FYNNEI. The length of the CDR3 is 13 residues. With 8 bases clipped from V and 5 bases from J, the junction kept 6 bases outside the gene matches. CDR3 nucleotides: TGTGCCAGCCTCTTAGCGGGCCACAATGAGCAGTTCTTC. This sequence encodes CASLLAGHNEQFF.

At least ten counts were recorded for this clonotype. The V and J genes are TRBV30 and TRBJ1-1, with a weak D call TRBD1 (5 bases). The germline V gene has CDR1 GTSNPN and CDR2 SVGIG (reference sequence). The CDR3 covers 12 residues. V was trimmed by 8 bases and J by 2 bases, leaving 12 bases between them. CDR3 sequence: CASSGTNTEAFF. As DNA, the CDR3 is TGTGCCAGCTCCGGGACCAACACTGAAGCTTTCTTT.

The CDR3 loop is CASSLADTSTDTQYF. The CDR3 nucleotides are TGCGCCAGCAGCTTGGCGGACACCAGCACAGATACGCAGTATTTT. This chain connects TRBV5-1 to TRBJ2-3; D is perhaps TRBD1 (5 bases). This CDR3 contains 15 residues. In germline, CDR1 is SGHRS, CDR2 YFSETQ. Trimming stripped 0 bases from V and 0 bases from J, with 8 bases between. Full variable domain (remainder filled in from reference TRBV5-1 and TRBJ2-3): KAGVTQTPRYLIKTRGQQVTLSCSPISGHRSVSWYQQTPGQGLQFLFEYFSETQRNKGNFPGRFSGRQFSNSRSEMNVSTLELGDSALYLCASSLADTSTDTQYFGPGTRLTVL.

This clonotype was counted many times. The V and J genes are TRBV6-1 and TRBJ2-1, with 11 bases aligning to TRBD2. The germline V gene has CDR1 MNHNS and CDR2 SASEGT. V trimming: 10 bases; J trimming: 6 bases; junction bases outside the gene matches: 11. The CDR3 sequence is 15 residues long. This chain's CDR3 is CAITILAGGGNEQFF. Written as DNA, the CDR3 is TGTGCCATCACCATCTTAGCGGGGGGGGGCAATGAGCAGTTCTTC.

This clonotype has only one observation. The chain couples TRBV6-2 or TRBV6-3 to TRBJ2-3; 10 bases align to TRBD2. Germline assignment: CDR1 MNHEY and CDR2 SVGEGT. The CDR3 consists of 15 residues. J was trimmed by 3 bases and V by 6 bases; bases with no gene match: 6. The CDR3 protein is CASRRTSGGTDTQYF. The CDR3 DNA reads as TGTGCCAGCAGGAGGACTAGCGGCGGGACAGATACGCAGTATTTT.

About this clonotype: This may be a read error: a much more frequent sequence differs by one nucleotide. V gene TRBV18 combines with J gene TRBJ2-2, with a possible D match to TRBD1 (6 bases). CDR1 and CDR2 from the germline V gene are KGHSH and LQKENI. Trimming took off 1 base at V and 7 bases at J, with 16 bases between the two ends. CDR3 length equals 16 residues. CDR3 protein: CASSPLQGWGNGELFF. The DNA for the CDR3 is TGTGCCAGCTCACCACTACAGGGATGGGGCAACGGGGAGCTGTTTTTT.

This clonotype has ten or more counts. The V gene is TRBV20-1, the J gene TRBJ2-7, with TRBD2 matching 7 bases. This CDR3 comprises 14 residues. The junction had 4 bases not matched to a gene; V was cut back by 0 bases and J by 2 bases. Germline values: CDR1 DFQATT, CDR2 SNEGSKA (reference sequence). The CDR3: CSAREGGWAYEQYF. The DNA for the CDR3 is TGCAGTGCTAGAGAGGGAGGGTGGGCCTACGAGCAGTACTTC.

This clonotype showed up just a few times. This may be a read error, as it is one base from a much larger clone. V gene TRBV11-2 combines with J gene TRBJ2-1; weak D call: TRBD2 (5 bases). CDR1 and CDR2 (germline): SGHAT, FQNNGV. Trimming left V 5 bases short and J 5 bases short, with 13 bases between. The CDR3 extends over 14 amino acids. The CDR3, as DNA: TGTGCCAGCAGCCTACGGACTTCCCACAATGAGCAGTTCTTC. The encoded protein is CASSLRTSHNEQFF.

This clonotype was seen ten or more times. The gene calls are TRBV29-1 and TRBJ2-1; TRBD1 aligns across 11 bases. The V segment lost 7 bases and the J segment 8 bases; nucleotides outside the gene matches: 7. Germline loops: CDR1 SQVTM, CDR2 ANQGSEA. CDR3 length equals 13 residues. The CDR3 DNA is TGCAGCGCACCGGGACAGGGGGGGGATGAGCAGTTCTTC. Translated, it gives CSAPGQGGDEQFF.

In its sample, this clonotype was seen many times. The genes are TRBV20-1 and TRBJ2-7; 7 bases are shared with TRBD2. V dropped 3 bases and J dropped 4; count of bases not matched to a gene: 6. There are 13 residues in the CDR3. In germline, CDR1 is DFQATT, CDR2 SNEGSKA (reference sequence). CDR3 residues: CSASWAGDYEQYF. The CDR3 bases are TGCAGTGCTAGCTGGGCGGGAGATTACGAGCAGTACTTC.

This clonotype was seen a single time. This chain links TRBV3-1 with TRBJ2-7; the match to TRBD2 covers 8 bases. The V gene end was trimmed by 3 bases and the J gene end by 5 bases; junction bases not matched to a gene: 3. Germline CDR1 is LGHDT and CDR2 is YNNKEL (reference sequence). CDR3 length equals 13 residues. The CDR3 is CASSQSGGHEQYF. The CDR3, as DNA: TGTGCCAGCAGCCAGAGCGGGGGCCACGAGCAGTACTTC.

As to this clonotype: This could be a read error, since a much larger clone is one nucleotide away. J is TRBJ2-1 and V is TRBV7-2, with D tentatively TRBD2 (6 bases). Germline V gene data show CDR1 as SGHTA and CDR2 as FQGNSA. CDR3 length: 14 amino acids. The DNA for the CDR3 is TGTGCCAGCAGTCGGAGGGGATTCACGGATGAGCAGCTCTTC. This sequence encodes CASSRRGFTDEQLF.